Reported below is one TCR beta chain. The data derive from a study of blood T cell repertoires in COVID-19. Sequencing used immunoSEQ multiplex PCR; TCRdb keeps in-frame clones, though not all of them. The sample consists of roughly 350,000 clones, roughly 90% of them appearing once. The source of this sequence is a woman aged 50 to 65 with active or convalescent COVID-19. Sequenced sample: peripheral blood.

The CDR3 coding sequence is TGTGCCAGCAGCGCTTACCGCGGAGGAAACACTGAAGCTTTCTTT. Translation gives CASSAYRGGNTEAFF. The J gene is TRBJ1-1, the V gene TRBV7-3; D remains ambiguous. V shed 5 bases and J shed 2 bases, with 15 bases lying between them. The CDR3 consists of 15 residues. Germline assignment: CDR1 SGHTA and CDR2 FQGTGA.